The rows below give T cell receptor beta chains drawn from one sample of a study of breast tumors, draining lymph nodes, adjacent tissues. MiXCR, applied by TCRdb to the multiplex PCR reads, yields one record per CDR3 protein. The data contain a few hundred thousand distinct CDR3 sequences, less than 40% of them singletons. Sample: axillary lymph node tissue. These receptors were obtained from a female donor with breast cancer. Some clones in this sample may be carry-over from other donors' samples. The CDR3 runs from the conserved cysteine through the conserved F or W. The order of the fields is V gene, clone size, D gene, J gene, CDR3 protein, CDR3 DNA. A D gene is named only where the DNA matches it firmly. Size is omitted from some rows. Given values are once, few, many or a class for expanded clones.

v_call: TRBV6-1; clone_size: .; d_call: .; j_call: TRBJ1-6; cdr3_aa: CASSADDGTSPLHF; cdr3_nt: TGTGCCAGCAGTGCTGATGACGGCACTTCACCCCTCCACTTT
v_call: TRBV7-9; clone_size: many; d_call: TRBD1; j_call: TRBJ2-6; cdr3_aa: CASSLVPRTGGRSPGANVLTF; cdr3_nt: TGTGCCAGCAGCTTAGTACCTAGGACAGGGGGCAGGAGCCCTGGGGCCAACGTCCTGACTTTC
v_call: TRBV9; clone_size: .; d_call: .; j_call: TRBJ2-3; cdr3_aa: CASSRDNNEQYF; cdr3_nt: TGTGCCAGCAGCCGGGACAACAATGAGCAGTATTTT
v_call: TRBV7-9; clone_size: .; d_call: .; j_call: TRBJ2-3; cdr3_aa: CASGLGTDTQYF; cdr3_nt: TGTGCCAGCGGCTTAGGTACAGATACGCAGTATTTT
v_call: TRBV4-3; clone_size: many; d_call: .; j_call: TRBJ1-2; cdr3_aa: CASDKTAPYGYTF; cdr3_nt: TGCGCCAGCGATAAGACCGCCCCCTATGGCTACACCTTC
v_call: TRBV5-1; clone_size: many; d_call: .; j_call: TRBJ1-2; cdr3_aa: CASSLDGLYGYTF; cdr3_nt: TGCGCCAGCAGCTTAGACGGCCTCTATGGCTACACCTTC
v_call: TRBV2; clone_size: many; d_call: TRBD2; j_call: TRBJ2-1; cdr3_aa: CASSEVSSGGGVEQFF; cdr3_nt: TGTGCCAGCAGTGAAGTGAGCTCCGGGGGGGGCGTCGAGCAGTTCTTC
v_call: TRBV25-1; clone_size: many; d_call: .; j_call: TRBJ1-3; cdr3_aa: CASSEDSLAGNTIYF; cdr3_nt: TGTGCCAGCAGTGAAGACAGTTTAGCTGGAAACACCATATATTTT
v_call: TRBV18; clone_size: many; d_call: .; j_call: TRBJ2-5; cdr3_aa: CASSLKTGQETQYF; cdr3_nt: TGTGCCAGCTCACTAAAGACAGGCCAAGAGACCCAGTACTTC
v_call: TRBV4-2; clone_size: many; d_call: .; j_call: TRBJ2-7; cdr3_aa: CASSQGGKGHEQYF; cdr3_nt: TGTGCCAGCAGCCAAGGGGGTAAAGGTCACGAGCAGTACTTC
v_call: TRBV5-6; clone_size: many; d_call: .; j_call: TRBJ2-7; cdr3_aa: CASSLEEGPPRMKRQYF; cdr3_nt: TGTGCCAGCAGCTTGGAAGAGGGGCCTCCACGTATGAAGCGGCAGTACTTC
v_call: TRBV19; clone_size: many; d_call: TRBD1; j_call: TRBJ2-7; cdr3_aa: CASSIYPDRDEQYF; cdr3_nt: TGTGCCAGTAGTATATATCCGGACAGGGACGAGCAGTACTTC
v_call: TRBV11-3; clone_size: many; d_call: TRBD1; j_call: TRBJ2-5; cdr3_aa: CASSLWTGGFQETQYF; cdr3_nt: TGTGCCAGCAGCTTATGGACAGGGGGCTTTCAGGAGACCCAGTACTTC
v_call: TRBV25-1; clone_size: many; d_call: .; j_call: TRBJ2-7; cdr3_aa: CASSSLWGRSEQYF; cdr3_nt: TGTGCCAGCAGTTCGCTTTGGGGGAGGAGCGAGCAGTACTTC
v_call: TRBV2; clone_size: many; d_call: TRBD1; j_call: TRBJ2-5; cdr3_aa: CASSPPGSGGQETQYF; cdr3_nt: TGTGCCAGCAGTCCCCCCGGGTCAGGGGGCCAAGAGACCCAGTACTTC
v_call: TRBV5-1; clone_size: many; d_call: .; j_call: TRBJ2-2; cdr3_aa: CASGLLGNTGELFF; cdr3_nt: TGCGCCAGTGGGCTCCTGGGGAACACCGGGGAGCTGTTTTTT
v_call: TRBV12-3/TRBV12-4; clone_size: many; d_call: .; j_call: TRBJ1-2; cdr3_aa: CASSLGSVGNYGYTF; cdr3_nt: TGTGCCAGCAGTTTAGGGTCCGTAGGAAACTATGGCTACACCTTC
v_call: TRBV3-2; clone_size: .; d_call: .; j_call: TRBJ2-5; cdr3_aa: CASSQAILAGFQETQYF; cdr3_nt: TGTGCCAGCAGCCAAGCGATTCTAGCGGGGTTCCAAGAGACCCAGTACTTC
v_call: TRBV10-3; clone_size: many; d_call: .; j_call: TRBJ2-2; cdr3_aa: CAISEHQAGDTGELFF; cdr3_nt: TGTGCCATCAGTGAACACCAAGCCGGGGACACCGGGGAGCTGTTTTTT
v_call: TRBV9; clone_size: .; d_call: .; j_call: TRBJ1-4; cdr3_aa: CASSADTTTNEKLFF; cdr3_nt: TGTGCCAGCAGCGCAGATACGACAACTAATGAAAAACTGTTTTTT
v_call: TRBV20-1; clone_size: .; d_call: TRBD1; j_call: TRBJ2-1; cdr3_aa: CSAPRGRGRGEQFF; cdr3_nt: TGCAGTGCGCCTCGGGGCAGGGGGCGAGGCGAGCAGTTCTTC
v_call: TRBV5-1; clone_size: many; d_call: .; j_call: TRBJ1-4; cdr3_aa: CASSLNSRHREKLFF; cdr3_nt: TGCGCCAGCAGCTTGAACAGCCGTCACAGAGAAAAACTGTTTTTT
v_call: TRBV7-8; clone_size: many; d_call: .; j_call: TRBJ2-1; cdr3_aa: CASTLGGKNPYNEQFF; cdr3_nt: TGTGCCAGCACCTTAGGTGGGAAGAACCCCTACAATGAGCAGTTCTTC
v_call: TRBV2; clone_size: many; d_call: .; j_call: TRBJ2-7; cdr3_aa: CASSEGLASAAFEQYF; cdr3_nt: TGTGCCAGCAGTGAAGGTCTCGCTAGCGCTGCGTTCGAGCAGTACTTC
v_call: TRBV12-3/TRBV12-4; clone_size: many; d_call: TRBD1; j_call: TRBJ2-1; cdr3_aa: CASSPTGGSDEQFF; cdr3_nt: TGTGCCAGCAGCCCGACAGGGGGTTCGGATGAGCAGTTCTTC
v_call: TRBV20-1; clone_size: many; d_call: TRBD2; j_call: TRBJ2-1; cdr3_aa: CSATLAGAYNEQFF; cdr3_nt: TGCAGTGCCACCCTAGCGGGAGCCTACAATGAGCAGTTCTTC
v_call: TRBV7-8; clone_size: many; d_call: .; j_call: TRBJ2-7; cdr3_aa: CASSLVGYVREQYF; cdr3_nt: TGTGCCAGCAGCTTAGTTGGCTACGTACGGGAGCAGTACTTC
v_call: TRBV7-8; clone_size: .; d_call: .; j_call: TRBJ1-1; cdr3_aa: CASSLAFMGARNTEAFF; cdr3_nt: TGTGCCAGCAGCTTAGCGTTTATGGGGGCTCGGAACACTGAAGCTTTCTTT
v_call: TRBV2; clone_size: .; d_call: TRBD1; j_call: TRBJ2-7; cdr3_aa: CASSASWTGSSYEQYF; cdr3_nt: TGTGCCAGCAGTGCGTCCTGGACAGGGAGCTCCTACGAGCAGTACTTC
v_call: TRBV7-2; clone_size: .; d_call: .; j_call: TRBJ2-1; cdr3_aa: CASSLARAEAREQFF; cdr3_nt: TGTGCCAGCAGCTTAGCGCGAGCGGAGGCTCGTGAGCAGTTCTTC
v_call: TRBV30; clone_size: .; d_call: .; j_call: TRBJ2-2; cdr3_aa: CAWSVRRAGTGELFF; cdr3_nt: TGTGCCTGGAGTGTACGCAGGGCGGGCACCGGGGAGCTGTTTTTT
v_call: TRBV15; clone_size: many; d_call: .; j_call: TRBJ1-2; cdr3_aa: CATSRDLSARESGYTF; cdr3_nt: TGTGCCACCAGCAGAGATCTATCAGCCAGGGAGAGTGGCTACACCTTC
v_call: TRBV7-2; clone_size: many; d_call: TRBD1; j_call: TRBJ1-6; cdr3_aa: CASSRDRGSPLHF; cdr3_nt: TGTGCCAGCAGTCGGGACAGGGGTTCACCCCTCCACTTT
v_call: TRBV6-5; clone_size: .; d_call: TRBD2; j_call: TRBJ2-3; cdr3_aa: CASSRTSGRGTDTQYF; cdr3_nt: TGTGCCAGCAGTCGGACTAGCGGGAGAGGCACAGATACGCAGTATTTT
v_call: TRBV20-1; clone_size: .; d_call: .; j_call: TRBJ1-1; cdr3_aa: CSARNPTEAFF; cdr3_nt: TGCAGTGCTAGAAACCCCACTGAAGCTTTCTTT
v_call: TRBV6-5; clone_size: .; d_call: TRBD2; j_call: TRBJ2-7; cdr3_aa: CASSHVLGGGSHEQYF; cdr3_nt: TGTGCCAGCAGTCACGTCCTGGGGGGGGGTTCCCACGAGCAGTACTTC
v_call: TRBV2; clone_size: many; d_call: .; j_call: TRBJ2-5; cdr3_aa: CASSEWRVQETQYF; cdr3_nt: TGTGCCAGCAGTGAATGGAGGGTCCAAGAGACCCAGTACTTC